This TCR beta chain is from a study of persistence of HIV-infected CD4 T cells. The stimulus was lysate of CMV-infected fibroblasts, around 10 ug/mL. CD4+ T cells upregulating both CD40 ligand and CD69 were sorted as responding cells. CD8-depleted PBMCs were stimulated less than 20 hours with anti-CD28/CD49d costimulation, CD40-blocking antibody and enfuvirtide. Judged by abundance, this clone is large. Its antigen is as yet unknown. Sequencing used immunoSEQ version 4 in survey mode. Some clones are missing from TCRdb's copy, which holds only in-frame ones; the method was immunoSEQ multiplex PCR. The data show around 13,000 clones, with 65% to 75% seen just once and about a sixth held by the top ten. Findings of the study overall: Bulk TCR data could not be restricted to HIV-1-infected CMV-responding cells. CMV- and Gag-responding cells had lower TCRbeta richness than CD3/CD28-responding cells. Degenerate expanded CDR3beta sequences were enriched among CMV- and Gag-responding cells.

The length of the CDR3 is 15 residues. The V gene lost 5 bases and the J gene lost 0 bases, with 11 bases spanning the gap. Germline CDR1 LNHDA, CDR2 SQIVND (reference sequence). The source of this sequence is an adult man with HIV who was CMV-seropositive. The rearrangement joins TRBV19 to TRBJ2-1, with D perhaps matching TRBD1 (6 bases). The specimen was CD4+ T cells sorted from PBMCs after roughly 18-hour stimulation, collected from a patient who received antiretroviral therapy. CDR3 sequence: CASSLMDSSYNEQFF. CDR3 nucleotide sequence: TGTGCCAGTAGTCTCATGGACAGCTCCTACAATGAGCAGTTCTTC.